These 14 T cell receptor beta chains were sequenced from one sample in a study of cytomegalovirus exposure and HLA in healthy donors. Use of 60 Vbeta and 13 Jbeta primers characterized the PCR. Sequenced by immunoSEQ multiplex PCR; TCRdb stores in-frame clones only, minus some. The table has more than 110,000 clones, approximately 73% seen once. Material: PBMCs. Receptor source: a human donor in good health.

The chain carries TRBV4-2 and TRBJ1-2, with D possibly matching TRBD1 (5 bases). Trimming pared 4 bases from V and 10 bases from J, leaving 19 bases between. Germline-derived CDR1 and CDR2 are LGHNA and YNFKEQ. The CDR3 covers 14 residues. The CDR3 sequence is CASSPEHSGWAYTF. CDR3 coding DNA: TGTGCCAGCAGCCCAGAACATTCAGGGTGGGCCTACACCTTC.

J is TRBJ2-5 and V is TRBV5-4; 7 nucleotides agree with TRBD2. Germline CDR1 is SGHNT and CDR2 is YYREEE (reference sequence). Trimming removed 0 bases from V and 2 bases from J; junction bases left unmatched: 4. This CDR3 spans 15 amino acids. The CDR3 here is CASSLEGTTQETQYF. CDR3 DNA sequence: TGTGCCAGCAGCTTGGAGGGGACTACTCAAGAGACCCAGTACTTC. The complete variable domain, with remaining parts taken from reference TRBV5-4 and TRBJ2-5, reads ETGVTQSPTHLIKTRGQQVTLRCSSQSGHNTVSWYQQALGQGPQFIFQYYREEENGRGNFPPRFSGLQFPNYSSELNVNALELDDSALYLCASSLEGTTQETQYFGPGTRLLVL.

CDR3 in DNA: TGTGCCAGCAGCCCGGGACTTTACACTGAAGCTTTCTTT. Its translation: CASSPGLYTEAFF. The chain joins TRBV11-3 to TRBJ1-1; a possible D gene is TRBD1 (5 bases). V dropped 5 bases and J dropped 3 bases, with 10 bases sitting between them. Germline CDR1 SGHNT, CDR2 YENEEA. The CDR3 runs 13 residues.

The gene calls are TRBV19 and TRBJ1-2; TRBD1 might be the D (5 bases). This CDR3 spans 13 amino acids. With 3 bases removed from V and 6 bases from J, the gap between germline ends came to 11 bases. The germline V gene has CDR1 LNHDA and CDR2 SQIVND (reference sequence). This CDR3 reads CASSMAGLNGYTF. The CDR3 DNA reads as TGTGCCAGTAGTATGGCAGGGTTGAATGGCTACACCTTC.

This chain connects TRBV10-1 to TRBJ2-3; 7 positions agree with TRBD2. Germline CDR1 and CDR2: WNHNN and SYGVQD (reference sequence). The CDR3 has 16 amino acids. Trimming cost V 0 bases and J 0 bases; bases outside gene matches: 3. The CDR3 spells CASSESTGGSTDTQYF. The CDR3 nucleotides read TGCGCCAGCAGTGAGTCGACGGGGGGAAGCACAGATACGCAGTATTTT.

The gene calls are TRBV9 and TRBJ2-1; possibly TRBD2 for D (6 bases). Germline values: CDR1 SGDLS, CDR2 YYNGEE. The CDR3 is 15 residues long. Deletions cut 6 bases from V and 8 bases from J, with 21 bases between. The DNA of the CDR3 is TGTGCCAGCAACCCTTGGGCGGGGTATGAGGATGAGCAGTTCTTC. It yields the protein CASNPWAGYEDEQFF.

V usage is TRBV15 and J usage is TRBJ2-7; a weak D match, TRBD1 (6 bases). The CDR3 runs to 15 residues. Germline loops: CDR1 LNHNV, CDR2 YYDKDF (reference sequence). Trimming stripped 0 bases from V and 1 base from J, with 10 bases between. The CDR3 spells CATSREDRSSYEQYF. CDR3 sequence (DNA): TGTGCCACCAGCAGAGAAGACAGGTCATCCTACGAGCAGTACTTC.

CDR3 sequence: CASSLIRETQYF. The CDR3 DNA follows: TGTGCCAGCAGCTTAATCCGAGAGACCCAGTACTTC. The chain recombines TRBV7-9 with TRBJ2-5, with unresolved D. The CDR3 totals 12 residues. Per germline, CDR1 SEHNR and CDR2 FQNEAQ (reference sequence). V dropped 2 bases and J dropped 4 bases, with 5 bases sitting between them.

This clone was counted once. The CDR3 region is CASSPRDRVGGYGYTF. The CDR3 DNA is TGTGCCAGCTCACCCCGGGACAGGGTCGGTGGGTATGGCTACACCTTC. The chain uses TRBV18 and TRBJ1-2; 9 nucleotides agree with TRBD1. The trim removed 3 bases at V and 5 bases at J, leaving 10 bases unmatched. The CDR3 runs to 16 residues. From germline, CDR1 is KGHSH and CDR2 LQKENI.

The chain couples TRBV28 to TRBJ1-5, with a tentative D call TRBD1 (6 bases). Germline V lookup: CDR1 MDHEN, CDR2 SYDVKM. The CDR3 has 14 amino acids. Trimming cost V 6 bases and J 1 base, with 10 bases left between them. The CDR3 protein is CASRMGASNQPQHF. In DNA form, the CDR3 reads TGTGCCAGCAGGATGGGGGCGAGCAATCAGCCCCAGCATTTT.

This clone was observed a few times. J is TRBJ2-7 and V is TRBV7-2; 11 bases are a match to TRBD2. This CDR3 is built from 13 residues. With V trimmed by 5 bases and J by 6 bases, 3 bases remained unmatched. Per germline, CDR1 SGHTA and CDR2 FQGNSA. The CDR3 loop is CASSPGTSGEQYF. DNA for the CDR3: TGTGCCAGCAGCCCCGGGACTAGCGGCGAGCAGTACTTC.

This chain joins TRBV4-1 and TRBJ1-3; perhaps TRBD1 as D (6 bases). The V gene lost 1 base and the J gene lost 3 bases, with 10 bases spanning the gap. The germline V gene has CDR1 MGHRA and CDR2 YSYEKL. The CDR3 length is 15 residues. CDR3 bases: TGCGCCAGCAGCCAAGTAGGGGGGGATGGAAACACCATATATTTT. This gives the protein CASSQVGGDGNTIYF.

This clone appeared once. The chain couples TRBV6-5 to TRBJ2-3, with 9 bases aligning to TRBD2. The germline CDR1 and CDR2 sequences are MNHEY and SVGAGI. The V gene end was trimmed by 2 bases and the J gene end by 4 bases; junction bases not matched to a gene: 7. There are 16 residues in the CDR3. CDR3 bases: TGTGCCAGCAGTTACACGGGACTAGCCAAGGCAGATACGCAGTATTTT. Protein sequence: CASSYTGLAKADTQYF.

The chain has TRBV7-9 and TRBJ2-7, with D perhaps matching TRBD1 (6 bases). CDR1 is SEHNR and CDR2 is FQNEAQ in the germline V gene (reference sequence). This CDR3 is 14 amino acids long. V lost 1 base, J lost 4 bases, and 11 bases lay in between. Here the CDR3 DNA reads TGTGCCAGCAGCTTAGACGCGCAGGGGTACGAGCAGTACTTC. Its translation is CASSLDAQGYEQYF.